Listed below are T cell receptor beta chains from one sample, sequenced in a study of T cell responses to AZD1222 COVID-19 vaccine. Clones were read by immunoSEQ multiplex PCR, and TCRdb kept only the in-frame ones, dropping some. The sample carries about 150,000 clones, under 95% recorded once. The specimen was peripheral blood, collected on day 0 of AZD1222 vaccination. These receptors were taken from an adult in good health. Each CDR3 is given with its conserved first and last residue. The D gene is left open where the match is weak. Clone size is not always given. Where it is, it says once, few, many or a class for expanded clones.

v_call	d_call	j_call	clone_size	cdr3_aa	cdr3_nt
TRBV9	-	TRBJ1-1	-	CASSVEVNTEAFF	TGTGCCAGCAGCGTAGAGGTTAACACTGAAGCTTTCTTT
TRBV3-1/TRBV3-2	-	TRBJ1-3	-	CASSRKGGTIYF	TGTGCCAGCAGTCGCAAGGGGGGCACCATATATTTT
TRBV28	-	TRBJ2-5	-	CASSLQGARETQYF	TGTGCCAGCAGTTTACAGGGTGCGCGGGAGACCCAGTACTTC
TRBV3-1/TRBV3-2	-	TRBJ1-4	once	CASSQANNEKLFF	TGTGCCAGCAGCCAAGCCAATAATGAAAAACTGTTTTTT
TRBV9	TRBD1	TRBJ1-3	-	CASSPTGGGTIYF	TGTGCCAGCAGCCCCACAGGGGGCGGCACCATATATTTT
TRBV12-3/TRBV12-4	-	TRBJ2-5	-	CASSLNQETQYF	TGTGCCAGCAGTTTGAACCAAGAGACCCAGTACTTC
TRBV18	-	TRBJ2-1	-	CASSPTGVYNEQFF	TGTGCCAGCTCACCCACCGGGGTTTACAATGAGCAGTTCTTC
TRBV9	-	TRBJ2-5	-	CASSVVPGLQETQYF	TGTGCCAGCAGCGTAGTCCCCGGGTTGCAAGAGACCCAGTACTTC
TRBV19	TRBD1	TRBJ1-6	-	CASSNGDRYSPLHF	TGTGCCAGTAGTAACGGGGACAGGTATTCACCCCTCCACTTT
TRBV10-3	TRBD1	TRBJ1-2	-	CAIIPTPGQGGGYTF	TGTGCCATCATTCCCACACCGGGACAGGGAGGAGGCTACACCTTC
TRBV11-2	-	TRBJ2-5	-	CASSLVRAEETQYF	TGTGCCAGCAGCTTAGTAAGGGCCGAGGAGACCCAGTACTTC
TRBV5-1	-	TRBJ2-5	-	CASSFGRVRETQYF	TGCGCCAGCAGCTTTGGTAGAGTACGGGAGACCCAGTACTTC
TRBV6-5	-	TRBJ1-1	-	CASSPSGGSLYEAFF	TGTGCCAGCAGTCCGTCTGGGGGGTCCCTCTATGAAGCTTTCTTT
TRBV6-5	-	TRBJ2-1	-	CATGGGSNEQFF	TGTGCCACCGGTGGGGGGTCCAATGAGCAGTTCTTC
TRBV9	TRBD1	TRBJ1-2	-	CASSVVGTGGFDGYTF	TGTGCCAGCAGCGTAGTCGGTACAGGGGGGTTTGATGGCTACACCTTC
TRBV4-3	-	TRBJ2-1	once	CASSQGPSTDYNEQFF	TGCGCCAGCAGCCAAGGCCCTAGCACGGACTACAATGAGCAGTTCTTC
TRBV27	-	TRBJ1-2	once	CASRSQTVNYGYTF	TGTGCCAGCAGAAGTCAGACAGTAAACTATGGCTACACCTTC
TRBV7-9	-	TRBJ1-6	few	CASSLRISGRGNSPLHF	TGTGCCAGCAGCTTAAGAATATCGGGCAGGGGTAATTCACCCCTCCACTTT
TRBV28	-	TRBJ1-1	once	CASSLWGLTEAFF	TGTGCCAGCAGTTTATGGGGACTCACTGAAGCTTTCTTT
TRBV12-3/TRBV12-4	TRBD1	TRBJ2-1	-	CASGTGGGEQFF	TGTGCCAGCGGCACAGGGGGAGGTGAGCAGTTCTTC
TRBV6-5	-	TRBJ2-7	-	CASSPPGVYEQYF	TGTGCCAGCAGTCCCCCCGGGGTCTACGAGCAGTACTTC
TRBV28	TRBD1	TRBJ2-7	-	CASSFRTGEQYF	TGTGCCAGCAGTTTCCGGACAGGCGAGCAGTACTTC
TRBV5-1	TRBD1	TRBJ1-6	-	CASSLGDSRGSPLHF	TGCGCCAGCAGCTTGGGGGACAGTAGAGGATCACCCCTCCACTTT
TRBV4-1	-	TRBJ1-1	-	CASSQDRQPNTEAFF	TGCGCCAGCAGCCAAGACCGACAGCCGAACACTGAAGCTTTCTTT
TRBV13	-	TRBJ1-5	-	CASSLGGGQPQHF	TGTGCCAGCAGCTTAGGGGGCGGACAGCCCCAGCATTTT
TRBV7-2	TRBD2	TRBJ2-3	-	CASSRVAGGSDTQYF	TGTGCCAGCAGCAGAGTAGCGGGAGGTTCAGATACGCAGTATTTT
TRBV7-9	-	TRBJ2-3	once	CASSLSPRAGYTDTQYF	TGTGCCAGCAGCTTATCTCCTCGGGCGGGCTACACAGATACGCAGTATTTT
TRBV2	-	TRBJ2-3	-	CASGTGLDTQYF	TGTGCCAGCGGCACAGGGTTAGATACGCAGTATTTT
TRBV11-3	TRBD2	TRBJ2-3	-	CASSPLAGGPTDTQYF	TGTGCCAGCAGCCCCTTAGCGGGAGGGCCAACAGATACGCAGTATTTT